One sample yielded the 24 T cell receptor beta chains listed below, sequenced in a study of cytomegalovirus exposure and HLA in healthy donors. Amplification used 60 Vbeta primers and 13 Jbeta primers. Sequencing was performed with immunoSEQ multiplex PCR; in TCRdb, only in-frame clones are kept and a portion is missing. The sample includes some 190,000 clones, about 88% of them seen just once. Sequencing was carried out using PBMCs. The origin of the receptors is a woman aged 25 to 45 in good health and CMV-seronegative.

The chain links TRBV27 to TRBJ2-5, with D possibly matching TRBD1 (5 bases). V lost 3 bases and J lost 4, with 9 bases in between. This CDR3 has 13 amino acids. CDR1 is MNHEY, CDR2 SMNVEV, per germline (reference sequence). CDR3 DNA: TGTGCCAGCAGTTTTAGTCAGGGAGAGACCCAGTACTTC. Translation: CASSFSQGETQYF.

The chain couples TRBV7-9 to TRBJ2-7; D is possibly TRBD1 (5 bases). The CDR3 runs to 13 residues. Germline V gene sequence: CDR1 SEHNR, CDR2 FQNEAQ (reference sequence). Trimming removed 2 bases from V and 3 bases from J, with 8 bases in between. As DNA, the CDR3 is TGTGCCAGCAGCTTATCAGACAGCTACGAGCAGTACTTC. Translation gives CASSLSDSYEQYF.

The CDR3, as DNA: TGTGCCAGCAGCTGGCAGACTGGGGCCAACGTCCTGACTTTC. Residues: CASSWQTGANVLTF. The chain employs TRBV5-6 and TRBJ2-6; no reliable D call. V was shortened by 3 bases and J by 2 bases, with 6 bases between the two germline ends. Germline CDR1 and CDR2: SGHDT and YYEEEE. The CDR3 spans 14 residues.

The CDR3 loop reads CASSLDRVGEAFF. The CDR3 region has the DNA TGTGCCAGCAGTTTAGACAGGGTCGGTGAAGCTTTCTTT. The chain recombines TRBV28 with TRBJ1-1; the match to TRBD1 covers 7 bases. The CDR3 runs 13 residues. The V segment lost 2 bases and the J segment 7 bases; nucleotides outside the gene matches: 4. Germline loops: CDR1 MDHEN, CDR2 SYDVKM.

This chain uses TRBV15 with TRBJ2-1, with D maybe TRBD2 (5 bases). Germline V gene data show CDR1 as LNHNV and CDR2 as YYDKDF (reference sequence). This CDR3 contains 17 residues. V was clipped by 4 bases and J by 5 bases, with 21 bases between them. In nucleotides, the CDR3 is TGTGCCACCAGCATTCTTGGAGGACCCCCTGGGGACAATGAGCAGTTCTTC. Residues: CATSILGGPPGDNEQFF.

The rearrangement links TRBV9 to TRBJ2-1; 7 positions agree with TRBD2. This CDR3 comprises 14 residues. V shed 1 base, J shed 6 bases, and the junction held 4 bases outside the gene matches. The germline gives CDR1 SGDLS, CDR2 YYNGEE. The CDR3 nucleotides are TGTGCCAGCAGCGTATGGACTAGTAGCAATGAGCAGTTCTTC. This translates into CASSVWTSSNEQFF. Looking up the rest from reference TRBV9 and TRBJ2-1 gives the full variable domain: DSGVTQTPKHLITATGQRVTLRCSPRSGDLSVYWYQQSLDQGLQFLIQYYNGEERAKGNILERFSAQQFPDLHSELNLSSLELGDSALYFCASSVWTSSNEQFFGPGTRLTVL.

The table lists this clone with a count of one. This chain connects TRBV5-1 to TRBJ2-1; D is perhaps TRBD1 (5 bases). The germline V gene encodes CDR1 SGHRS and CDR2 YFSETQ. Trimming pared 3 bases from V and 0 bases from J, leaving 19 bases between. CDR3 size: 18 residues. CDR3 loop: CASSSPSMGQSSYNEQFF. CDR3 DNA sequence: TGCGCCAGCAGCTCCCCGTCTATGGGGCAGAGCTCCTACAATGAGCAGTTCTTC.

The gene calls are TRBV28 and TRBJ1-5; a weak D match, TRBD1 (6 bases). V lost 2 bases and J lost 0, with 23 bases in between. Germline V gene lookup returns CDR1 MDHEN and CDR2 SYDVKM. The CDR3 contains 20 residues. The CDR3 DNA reads as TGTGCCAGCAGTTTACCGGGACACGGACCACGGACTTATAGCAATCAGCCCCAGCATTTT. It specifies CASSLPGHGPRTYSNQPQHF.

Turning to this clone: At one end the junction does not follow the germline gene, possibly because of a read error. This CDR3 is CSSSSNYGYTF. CDR3 bases: TGTTCCAGCAGCAGCAACTATGGCTACACCTTC. The rearrangement links TRBV7-9 to TRBJ1-2; D unresolved. The CDR3 spans 11 residues. The germline CDR1 and CDR2 sequences are SEHNR and FQNEAQ (reference sequence).

As for this clone: A junction boundary mismatches the germline segment, possibly from a read error. The chain is built from TRBV28 and TRBJ2-7; D is unresolved. CDR3 length: 11 amino acids. In germline, CDR1 is MDHEN, CDR2 SYDVKM. The CDR3 loop reads CASSSSPRLNF. Written as DNA, the CDR3 is TGTGCCAGCAGTTCGTCTCCAAGACTGAACTTC.

The CDR3 loop reads CASRARTVLVYTF. DNA of the CDR3: TGTGCCAGCAGGGCCAGGACAGTACTTGTCTACACCTTC. This sequence joins TRBV2 and TRBJ1-2; TRBD1 might be the D (6 bases). CDR3 length equals 13 residues. Trimming removed 6 bases from V and 10 bases from J, with 18 bases in between. Germline lookup yields CDR1 SNHLY and CDR2 FYNNEI.

The count of this clone is one. V gene TRBV4-2 combines with J gene TRBJ2-1, with 14 bases that match TRBD2. Trimming took 1 base from V and 2 from J; bases not matched to a gene: 7. The length of the CDR3 is 19 residues. CDR1 is LGHNA, CDR2 YNFKEQ, per germline. The CDR3 region is CASSQAGATSGGAYNEQFF. The CDR3, as DNA: TGTGCCAGCAGCCAAGCAGGCGCGACTAGCGGGGGGGCCTACAATGAGCAGTTCTTC.

On this clone itself: One junction end does not reproduce the germline sequence, and a read error may be involved. This sample also contains other DNA sequences that code for the same CDR3. This chain links TRBV27 with TRBJ2-7; 9 bases agree with TRBD1. Germline CDR1 and CDR2: MNHEY and SMNVEV (reference sequence). The CDR3 extends over 14 amino acids. The CDR3 here is CASSLSTGGHEQYF. The CDR3, as DNA: TGTGCCAGCAGTTTATCGACAGGGGGACACGAGCAATACTTC.

The chain joins TRBV4-1 to TRBJ2-3; a possible D gene is TRBD2 (7 bases). The CDR3 extends over 19 amino acids. The V end lost 1 base, the J end lost 1 base, and 21 bases lay between the germline ends. Germline CDR1 reads MGHRA; CDR2 reads YSYEKL. The CDR3 sequence: CASSQARGVGGARTDTQYF. The CDR3 DNA is TGCGCCAGCAGCCAAGCTAGAGGGGTTGGGGGGGCCCGCACAGATACGCAGTATTTT.

The chain is built from TRBV28 and TRBJ1-1; D is unclear. The CDR3 totals 16 residues. From germline, CDR1 is MDHEN and CDR2 SYDVKM. V lost 5 bases to trimming and J lost 6 bases, with 22 bases between them. The CDR3 protein is CASSIKTSPWVSEAFF. DNA for the CDR3: TGTGCCAGCAGTATCAAGACAAGTCCCTGGGTCTCTGAAGCTTTCTTT.

The J gene is TRBJ2-1, the V gene TRBV28, with 8 bases identical to TRBD2. CDR1 and CDR2 from the germline V gene are MDHEN and SYDVKM. J gave up 4 bases and V 6 bases, and 8 bases lay outside the gene matches. The CDR3 spans 15 residues. The CDR3 loop reads CASSRGLEKYNEQFF. The CDR3 DNA sequence: TGTGCCAGCAGCCGGGGACTAGAAAAATACAATGAGCAGTTCTTC.

V usage is TRBV19 and J usage is TRBJ2-1; 9 nucleotides agree with TRBD2. Germline V CDR1 and CDR2: LNHDA, SQIVND (reference sequence). The CDR3 loop spans 17 amino acids. J gave up 7 bases and V 3 bases, and 13 bases lay outside the gene matches. The CDR3 region has the DNA TGTGCCAGTAGTATCCGCCCTCTAGCGGGATATTGGAATGAGCAGTTCTTC. This translates into CASSIRPLAGYWNEQFF.

This chain links TRBV6-1 with TRBJ1-2, with D tentatively TRBD1 (5 bases). The CDR3 length is 13 residues. Between the trimmed V and J ends, which lost 3 bases and 8 bases, there was a span of 13 bases. Germline CDR1 MNHNS, CDR2 SASEGT. The DNA of the CDR3 is TGTGCCAGCAGTGACCCCTGGCGGGGGGGCTACACCTTC. This encodes CASSDPWRGGYTF.

This rearrangement joins TRBV7-9 to TRBJ1-4, with unresolved D. The V end lost 1 base, the J end lost 7 bases, and 16 bases lay between the germline ends. The CDR3 runs to 16 residues. From germline, CDR1 is SEHNR and CDR2 FQNEAQ (reference sequence). CDR3 protein: CASSLGSGVDGEKLFF. Here the CDR3 DNA reads TGTGCCAGCAGCTTAGGGAGCGGGGTAGACGGTGAAAAACTGTTTTTT.

The chain uses TRBV5-1 and TRBJ2-1; TRBD1 matches at 8 bases. The CDR3 has 15 amino acids. With 3 bases clipped from V and 3 bases from J, the junction kept 5 bases outside the gene matches. Germline V gene sequence: CDR1 SGHRS, CDR2 YFSETQ. CDR3 protein: CASSSDTGGYNEQFF. CDR3 nucleotides: TGCGCCAGCAGCTCCGATACAGGGGGCTACAATGAGCAGTTCTTC.

The chain employs TRBV9 and TRBJ2-5; D is ambiguous. CDR3 length: 14 residues. Trimming shortened V by 0 bases and J by 2 bases, and 8 bases separated the two germline ends. In germline, CDR1 is SGDLS, CDR2 YYNGEE. The DNA for the CDR3 is TGTGCCAGCAGCGTAGACTACGGTCAAGAGACCCAGTACTTC. Its translation is CASSVDYGQETQYF.

The chain employs TRBV19 and TRBJ1-5; perhaps TRBD1 as D (6 bases). This CDR3 region has 13 residues. Trimming took 7 bases from V and 6 from J, leaving 13 bases between them. The germline CDR1 and CDR2 sequences are LNHDA and SQIVND (reference sequence). The CDR3 DNA is TGTGCCAGTATGGGGGGGGCTCGTCAGCCCCAGCATTTT. It yields the protein CASMGGARQPQHF.

The J gene is TRBJ1-1, the V gene TRBV7-2; TRBD1 matches at 7 bases. This CDR3 spans 15 amino acids. J lost 0 bases, V lost 5 bases, and 6 bases had no gene match. The germline V gene encodes CDR1 SGHTA and CDR2 FQGNSA. The CDR3 DNA reads as TGTGCCAGCAGCCGCCTAGGGGGCCTGAACACTGAAGCTTTCTTT. This encodes CASSRLGGLNTEAFF.

As DNA, the CDR3 is TGTGCCAGCAGCGTAGTCCCTAGCGGCACAGATACGCAGTATTTT. The encoded protein is CASSVVPSGTDTQYF. This chain links TRBV9 with TRBJ2-3, with D tentatively TRBD2 (6 bases). Deletions cut 0 bases from V and 1 base from J, with 9 bases between. The CDR3 length is 15 residues. In germline, CDR1 is SGDLS, CDR2 YYNGEE.